What follows are 30 T cell receptor beta chains derived from one specimen sequenced in a study of blood T cell repertoires in COVID-19. Some clones are missing from TCRdb's copy, which holds only in-frame ones; the method was immunoSEQ multiplex PCR. Of approximately 250,000 clones detected, under 90% appear once; the ten largest clones hold around 4.1%. The sample consisted of PBMCs or T cells enriched from blood (not recorded which). The receptors stem from a man aged 25-40 years with acute COVID-19.

The DNA of the CDR3 is TGTGCCAGCTCACCGGCGGGACAGGGGGAATCACCCCTCCACTTT. Protein sequence: CASSPAGQGESPLHF. The chain links TRBV18 to TRBJ1-6, with 11 bases aligning to TRBD1. The V gene end was trimmed by 3 bases and the J gene end by 10 bases; junction bases not matched to a gene: 5. The CDR3 consists of 15 residues. The germline gives CDR1 KGHSH, CDR2 LQKENI.

The sample holds one count of this clone. CDR3 in DNA: TGTGCCAGCAGTTTAGGAGTCTATAATTCACCCCTCCACTTT. Residues: CASSLGVYNSPLHF. The V call is TRBV28, the J call TRBJ1-6; no clear D gene. Per germline, CDR1 MDHEN and CDR2 SYDVKM. Trimming removed 2 bases at V and 3 bases at J, with 5 bases between. This CDR3 has 14 residues.

This clone was found once. The V call is TRBV4-1, the J call TRBJ1-3, with no clear D. V was shortened by 4 bases and J by 1 base, with 5 bases between the two germline ends. Germline CDR1 MGHRA, CDR2 YSYEKL. This CDR3 spans 13 amino acids. The CDR3 coding sequence is TGCGCCAGCAGCCCTCAGTCTGGAAACACCATATATTTT. Protein: CASSPQSGNTIYF.

The chain couples TRBV4-3 to TRBJ1-6; D not resolved. The length of the CDR3 is 20 residues. V was shortened by 0 bases and J by 0 bases, with 18 bases between the two germline ends. Germline CDR1 and CDR2: LGHNA and YSLEER. The CDR3 DNA reads as TGCGCCAGCAGCCAAGATTATACAGACATTTTTAGCTCCTATAATTCACCCCTCCACTTT. This codes for CASSQDYTDIFSSYNSPLHF.

V and J are TRBV6-5 and TRBJ1-6; weak D call: TRBD1 (5 bases). Trimming stripped 4 bases from V and 16 bases from J, with 23 bases between. The CDR3 covers 15 residues. CDR1 is MNHEY and CDR2 is SVGAGI in the germline V gene. The CDR3 loop is CASSSDTGDPIRLHF. The CDR3, as DNA: TGTGCCAGCAGTTCCGATACAGGAGACCCCATCAGACTCCACTTT.

The chain has TRBV6-5 and TRBJ2-7; 7 bases match TRBD1. Germline V lookup: CDR1 MNHEY, CDR2 SVGAGI. CDR3 length: 14 residues. V trimming: 6 bases; J trimming: 6 bases; junction bases outside the gene matches: 11. Written as DNA, the CDR3 is TGTGCCAGCAGCCAGAAGGGGGCTGCTAGCGAGCAGTACGTC. It codes for CASSQKGAASEQYV.

The V gene is TRBV7-6, the J gene TRBJ1-3; no clear D. Germline V gene data show CDR1 as SGHVS and CDR2 as FNYEAQ. There are 16 residues in the CDR3. Trimming removed 5 bases at V and 0 bases at J, with 14 bases between. CDR3 bases: TGTGCCAGCAGCCACCCCGGGCGGGACTCTGGAAACACCATATATTTT. Translated: CASSHPGRDSGNTIYF. Looking up the rest from reference TRBV7-6 and TRBJ1-3 gives the full variable domain: GAGVSQSPRYKVTKRGQDVALRCDPISGHVSLYWYRQALGQGPEFLTYFNYEAQQDKSGLPNDRFSAERPEGSISTLTIQRTEQRDSAMYRCASSHPGRDSGNTIYFGEGSWLTVV.

V is TRBV24-1 and J is TRBJ2-1, with 8 bases matching TRBD1. J gave up 8 bases and V 7 bases, and 12 bases lay outside the gene matches. Germline V gene data show CDR1 as KGHDR and CDR2 as SFDVKD. The CDR3 covers 15 residues. The DNA of the CDR3 is TGTGCCACCAGCCACCCGGGACAGGATGGCGATGAGCAGTTCTTC. This gives the protein CATSHPGQDGDEQFF.

This chain uses TRBV24-1 with TRBJ1-2, with D tentatively TRBD1 (6 bases). Germline V CDR1 and CDR2: KGHDR, SFDVKD. The CDR3 covers 15 residues. Deletions cut 4 bases from V and 3 bases from J, with 14 bases between. The CDR3 region is CATSDPQGTDYGYTF. In nucleotides, the CDR3 is TGTGCCACCAGTGACCCACAGGGAACCGACTATGGCTACACCTTC.

The table lists this clone with a count of one. V is TRBV11-3 and J is TRBJ1-2; D perhaps matches TRBD1 (5 bases). The CDR3 totals 14 residues. Germline V gene lookup returns CDR1 SGHNT and CDR2 YENEEA. The V and J ends lost 4 bases and 1 base respectively, with 10 bases between them. CDR3 sequence (DNA): TGTGCCAGCAGCTCCAGGGAACTTAACTATGGCTACACCTTC. Translation: CASSSRELNYGYTF. Combining the CDR3 with reference TRBV11-3 and TRBJ1-2 gives the whole variable domain EAGVVQSPRYKIIEKKQPVAFWCNPISGHNTLYWYLQNLGQGPELLIRYENEEAVDDSQLPKDRFSAERLKGVDSTLKIQPAELGDSAVYLCASSSRELNYGYTFGSGTRLTVV.

This rearrangement joins TRBV11-2 to TRBJ2-3, with D possibly TRBD2 on 5 matching bases. V dropped 7 bases and J dropped 5 bases, with 19 bases sitting between them. The CDR3 consists of 15 residues. CDR1 and CDR2 from the germline V gene are SGHAT and FQNNGV. The CDR3 sequence: CASTTTSYGVDTQYF. Written as DNA, the CDR3 is TGTGCCAGCACCACTACTTCCTACGGGGTAGATACGCAGTATTTT. Full variable domain (rest looked up from reference TRBV11-2 and TRBJ2-3): EAGVAQSPRYKIIEKRQSVAFWCNPISGHATLYWYQQILGQGPKLLIQFQNNGVVDDSQLPKDRFSAERLKGVDSTLKIQPAKLEDSAVYLCASTTTSYGVDTQYFGPGTRLTVL.

This sequence joins TRBV19 and TRBJ1-3, with 11 bases lining up with TRBD1. Germline V gene sequence: CDR1 LNHDA, CDR2 SQIVND (reference sequence). V dropped 6 bases and J dropped 6; count of bases not matched to a gene: 4. The CDR3 spans 14 residues. The CDR3 here is CASRWTGGENTIYF. CDR3 coding DNA: TGTGCCAGTAGGTGGACAGGGGGCGAAAACACCATATATTTT.

The chain uses TRBV2 and TRBJ1-5, with TRBD1 matching 9 bases. The germline CDR1 and CDR2 sequences are SNHLY and FYNNEI. With 6 bases clipped from V and 2 bases from J, the junction kept 5 bases outside the gene matches. CDR3 length: 15 residues. This CDR3 is CASRRGQGGNQPQHF. The CDR3 bases are TGTGCCAGCAGGAGGGGACAGGGAGGCAATCAGCCCCAGCATTTT.

This rearrangement joins TRBV15 to TRBJ1-2, with D unclear. The germline V gene encodes CDR1 LNHNV and CDR2 YYDKDF (reference sequence). This CDR3 region has 14 residues. Trimming stripped 3 bases from V and 4 bases from J, with 12 bases between. This CDR3 is CATSSLGGGYGYTF. The CDR3 bases are TGTGCCACCAGCAGCCTTGGCGGCGGCTATGGCTACACCTTC.

The chain employs TRBV6-1 and TRBJ1-5; possibly TRBD1 for D (5 bases). Germline CDR1 MNHNS, CDR2 SASEGT. There are 15 residues in the CDR3. With 2 bases removed from V and 7 bases from J, the gap between germline ends came to 15 bases. The DNA of the CDR3 is TGTGCCAGCAGTGAACACCCAGGGCGTGGACAGCCCCAGCATTTT. Translated: CASSEHPGRGQPQHF.

This clone has just one count. This rearrangement joins TRBV28 to TRBJ2-3, with TRBD2 identical over 9 bases. CDR3 length: 16 amino acids. CDR1 MDHEN and CDR2 SYDVKM come from the germline V gene. V lost 4 bases and J lost 0; bases outside the gene matches: 5. The CDR3 region is CASSYPSGVSTDTQYF. The CDR3 DNA is TGTGCCAGCAGTTACCCTAGCGGGGTGAGCACAGATACGCAGTATTTT. Supplemented by reference TRBV28 and TRBJ2-3, the full variable domain reads DVKVTQSSRYLVKRTGEKVFLECVQDMDHENMFWYRQDPGLGLRLIYFSYDVKMKEKGDIPEGYSVSREKKERFSLILESASTNQTSMYLCASSYPSGVSTDTQYFGPGTRLTVL.

The chain uses TRBV6-6 and TRBJ2-1; 13 bases are shared with TRBD2. Germline trimming cut 8 bases from V and 4 bases from J; bases unmatched to any gene: 5. Germline V gives CDR1 MNHNY, CDR2 SVGAGI (reference sequence). The CDR3 totals 15 residues. The CDR3 nucleotides are TGTGCCAGCGTACTAGCGGGGGGGCCATACAATGAGCAGTTCTTC. Its translation is CASVLAGGPYNEQFF.

This clone showed up just a few times. The J gene is TRBJ1-1, the V gene TRBV30; no clear D gene. Per the germline V gene, CDR1 is GTSNPN and CDR2 is SVGIG (reference sequence). The CDR3 loop spans 12 amino acids. The germline V and J ends were trimmed by 2 bases and 1 base, with 5 bases remaining between them. Here the CDR3 DNA reads TGTGCCTGGAGTCCATCGAACACTGAAGCTTTCTTT. Translated, it gives CAWSPSNTEAFF.

The genes are TRBV24-1 and TRBJ1-1; D not certain. Germline loops: CDR1 KGHDR, CDR2 SFDVKD. This CDR3 is 15 amino acids long. The V end was cut by 7 bases, the J end by 0 bases, with 14 bases between. CDR3 bases: TGTGCCACCAGGCCACGGGTCCCTTTGAACACTGAAGCTTTCTTT. Translation gives CATRPRVPLNTEAFF.

This clone was found many times. V is TRBV11-2 and J is TRBJ2-3; D possibly corresponds to TRBD2 (5 bases). CDR1 is SGHAT, CDR2 FQNNGV, per germline. This CDR3 is 14 amino acids long. V lost 7 bases to trimming and J lost 8 bases, with 19 bases between them. The CDR3 loop is CASNSDGVMFTQYF. In DNA form, the CDR3 reads TGTGCCAGCAATTCGGACGGGGTTATGTTTACGCAGTATTTT. The full variable domain, rest sourced from reference TRBV11-2 and TRBJ2-3, is EAGVAQSPRYKIIEKRQSVAFWCNPISGHATLYWYQQILGQGPKLLIQFQNNGVVDDSQLPKDRFSAERLKGVDSTLKIQPAKLEDSAVYLCASNSDGVMFTQYFGPGTRLTVL.

The chain combines TRBV19 with TRBJ2-3; 9 bases are shared with TRBD2. The CDR3 is made up of 15 amino acids. The germline V gene has CDR1 LNHDA and CDR2 SQIVND (reference sequence). Germline trimming cut 7 bases from V and 2 bases from J; bases unmatched to any gene: 7. The CDR3 DNA sequence: TGTGCCAGTACCAAGACTAGCGGAGACACAGATACGCAGTATTTT. Protein sequence: CASTKTSGDTDTQYF. Complete variable domain (other parts from reference TRBV19 and TRBJ2-3): DGGITQSPKYLFRKEGQNVTLSCEQNLNHDAMYWYRQDPGQGLRLIYYSQIVNDFQKGDIAEGYSVSREKKESFPLTVTSAQKNPTAFYLCASTKTSGDTDTQYFGPGTRLTVL.

CDR3 region: CASSLRQGSYNEQFF. The CDR3 DNA is TGTGCCAGCAGTCTTCGACAGGGATCCTACAATGAGCAGTTCTTC. V usage is TRBV3-1 (or the pseudogene TRBV3-2) and J usage is TRBJ2-1; TRBD1 matches 7 bases. The CDR3 consists of 15 residues. The V gene's germline CDR1 is LGHDT and CDR2 YNNKEL (reference sequence). The V segment lost 6 bases and the J segment 1 base; nucleotides outside the gene matches: 6.

This sequence joins TRBV27 and TRBJ1-2; 11 bases match TRBD1. Germline CDR1 MNHEY, CDR2 SMNVEV (reference sequence). The trim removed 2 bases at V and 4 bases at J, leaving 3 bases unmatched. CDR3 length: 15 residues. CDR3 loop: CASSLVGTGGYGYTF. CDR3 nucleotides: TGTGCCAGCAGTTTAGTCGGGACAGGGGGCTATGGCTACACCTTC.

This clone occurred a few times. The chain carries TRBV18 and TRBJ2-1; D possibly corresponds to TRBD1 (6 bases). Looked up from germline, CDR1 is KGHSH and CDR2 is LQKENI. Deletions cut 3 bases from V and 1 base from J, with 13 bases between. This CDR3 region has 16 residues. CDR3 in amino acids: CASSPPSGTSYNEQFF. CDR3 DNA: TGTGCCAGCTCACCCCCCTCGGGGACATCCTACAATGAGCAGTTCTTC.

The count of this clone is one. The chain couples TRBV6-4 to TRBJ2-3, with 8 bases identical to TRBD2. Germline values: CDR1 MRHNA, CDR2 SNTAGT. V dropped 4 bases and J dropped 2; count of bases not matched to a gene: 5. The CDR3 is 15 residues long. CDR3: CASSAGLGHTDTQYF. The CDR3 coding sequence is TGTGCCAGCAGTGCGGGACTAGGTCACACAGATACGCAGTATTTT.

The chain couples TRBV11-2 to TRBJ1-1, with D possibly matching TRBD1 (6 bases). Germline CDR1 and CDR2: SGHAT and FQNNGV. This CDR3 has 13 residues. V was trimmed by 3 bases and J by 4 bases, leaving 9 bases between them. The CDR3: CASSLAGVTEAFF. For the CDR3, the DNA is TGTGCCAGCAGCTTGGCAGGGGTCACTGAAGCTTTCTTT.

This clone appeared a few times. For the CDR3, the DNA is TGTGCCAGCCAGGGTACCTACGAGCAGTACGTC. Translating it yields CASQGTYEQYV. The chain recombines TRBV28 with TRBJ2-7; tentative D call: TRBD1 (5 bases). V was pared by 8 bases and J by 2 bases, with 7 bases between. Germline loops: CDR1 MDHEN, CDR2 SYDVKM. The CDR3 sequence is 11 residues long.

This clone was found a few times. The chain couples TRBV3-1 (or the pseudogene TRBV3-2) to TRBJ1-1, with a possible D match to TRBD1 (5 bases). V was trimmed by 0 bases and J by 6 bases, leaving 17 bases between them. Germline V gives CDR1 LGHDT, CDR2 YNNKEL (reference sequence). The CDR3 has 16 residues. DNA of the CDR3: TGTGCCAGCAGCCAAGATTCGGCAGGGACTAAGCCTGAAGCTTTCTTT. Its protein is CASSQDSAGTKPEAFF.

The gene calls are TRBV9 and TRBJ1-1; 7 nucleotides agree with TRBD1. V dropped 2 bases and J dropped 3; count of bases not matched to a gene: 4. This CDR3 has 14 residues. Germline V lookup: CDR1 SGDLS, CDR2 YYNGEE. The CDR3 is CASSVRGWDTEAFF. The CDR3 bases are TGTGCCAGCAGCGTCAGGGGGTGGGACACTGAAGCTTTCTTT.

CDR3 sequence reads: CASSFVSETQYF. The DNA of the CDR3 is TGCGCCAGCAGCTTTGTGTCGGAGACCCAGTACTTC. The chain combines TRBV5-1 with TRBJ2-5; D is unresolved. Trimming pared 2 bases from V and 5 bases from J, leaving 7 bases between. Germline CDR1 and CDR2: SGHRS and YFSETQ. The CDR3 length is 12 residues.